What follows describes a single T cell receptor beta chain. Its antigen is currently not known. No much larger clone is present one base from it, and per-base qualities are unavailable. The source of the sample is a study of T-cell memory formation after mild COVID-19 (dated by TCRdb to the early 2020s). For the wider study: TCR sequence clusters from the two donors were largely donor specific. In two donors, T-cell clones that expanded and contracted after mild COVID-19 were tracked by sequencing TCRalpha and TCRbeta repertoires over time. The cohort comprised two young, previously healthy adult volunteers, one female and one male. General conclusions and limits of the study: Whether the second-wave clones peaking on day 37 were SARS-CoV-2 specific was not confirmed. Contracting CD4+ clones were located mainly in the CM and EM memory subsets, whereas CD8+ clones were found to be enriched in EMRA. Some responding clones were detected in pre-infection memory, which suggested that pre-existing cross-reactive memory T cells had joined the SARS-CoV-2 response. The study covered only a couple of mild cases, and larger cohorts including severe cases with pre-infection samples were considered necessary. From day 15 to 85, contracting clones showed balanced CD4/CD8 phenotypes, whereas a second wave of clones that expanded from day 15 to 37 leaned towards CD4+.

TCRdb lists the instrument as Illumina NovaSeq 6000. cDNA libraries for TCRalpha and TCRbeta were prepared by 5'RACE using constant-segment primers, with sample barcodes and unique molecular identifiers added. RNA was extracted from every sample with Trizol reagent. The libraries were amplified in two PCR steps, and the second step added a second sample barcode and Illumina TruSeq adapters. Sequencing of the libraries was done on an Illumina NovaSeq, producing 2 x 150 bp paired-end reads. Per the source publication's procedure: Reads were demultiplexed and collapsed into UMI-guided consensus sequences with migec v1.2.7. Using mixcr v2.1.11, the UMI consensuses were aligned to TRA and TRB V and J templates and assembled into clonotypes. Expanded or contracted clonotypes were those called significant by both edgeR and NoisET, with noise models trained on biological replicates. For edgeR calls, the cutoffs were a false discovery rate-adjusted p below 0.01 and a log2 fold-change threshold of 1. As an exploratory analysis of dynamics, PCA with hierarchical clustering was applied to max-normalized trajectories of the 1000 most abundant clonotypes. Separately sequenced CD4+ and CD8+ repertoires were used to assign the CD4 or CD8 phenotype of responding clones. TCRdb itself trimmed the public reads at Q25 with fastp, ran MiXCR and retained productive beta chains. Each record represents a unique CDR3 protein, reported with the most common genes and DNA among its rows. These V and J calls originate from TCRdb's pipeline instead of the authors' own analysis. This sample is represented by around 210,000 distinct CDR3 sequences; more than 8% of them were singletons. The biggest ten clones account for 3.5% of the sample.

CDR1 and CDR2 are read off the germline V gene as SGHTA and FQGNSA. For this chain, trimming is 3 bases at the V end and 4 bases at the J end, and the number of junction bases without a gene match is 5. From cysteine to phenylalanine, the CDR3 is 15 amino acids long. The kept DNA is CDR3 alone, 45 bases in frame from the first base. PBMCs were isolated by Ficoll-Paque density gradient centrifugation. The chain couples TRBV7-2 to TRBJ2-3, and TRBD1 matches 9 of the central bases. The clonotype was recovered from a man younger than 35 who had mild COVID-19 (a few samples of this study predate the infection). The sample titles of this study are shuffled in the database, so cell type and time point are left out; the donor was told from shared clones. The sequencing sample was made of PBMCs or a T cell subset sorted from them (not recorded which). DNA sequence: TGTGCCAGCAGCTTGTGGGGACAGGGAGCAGATACGCAGTATTTT. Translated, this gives CASSLWGQGADTQYF.